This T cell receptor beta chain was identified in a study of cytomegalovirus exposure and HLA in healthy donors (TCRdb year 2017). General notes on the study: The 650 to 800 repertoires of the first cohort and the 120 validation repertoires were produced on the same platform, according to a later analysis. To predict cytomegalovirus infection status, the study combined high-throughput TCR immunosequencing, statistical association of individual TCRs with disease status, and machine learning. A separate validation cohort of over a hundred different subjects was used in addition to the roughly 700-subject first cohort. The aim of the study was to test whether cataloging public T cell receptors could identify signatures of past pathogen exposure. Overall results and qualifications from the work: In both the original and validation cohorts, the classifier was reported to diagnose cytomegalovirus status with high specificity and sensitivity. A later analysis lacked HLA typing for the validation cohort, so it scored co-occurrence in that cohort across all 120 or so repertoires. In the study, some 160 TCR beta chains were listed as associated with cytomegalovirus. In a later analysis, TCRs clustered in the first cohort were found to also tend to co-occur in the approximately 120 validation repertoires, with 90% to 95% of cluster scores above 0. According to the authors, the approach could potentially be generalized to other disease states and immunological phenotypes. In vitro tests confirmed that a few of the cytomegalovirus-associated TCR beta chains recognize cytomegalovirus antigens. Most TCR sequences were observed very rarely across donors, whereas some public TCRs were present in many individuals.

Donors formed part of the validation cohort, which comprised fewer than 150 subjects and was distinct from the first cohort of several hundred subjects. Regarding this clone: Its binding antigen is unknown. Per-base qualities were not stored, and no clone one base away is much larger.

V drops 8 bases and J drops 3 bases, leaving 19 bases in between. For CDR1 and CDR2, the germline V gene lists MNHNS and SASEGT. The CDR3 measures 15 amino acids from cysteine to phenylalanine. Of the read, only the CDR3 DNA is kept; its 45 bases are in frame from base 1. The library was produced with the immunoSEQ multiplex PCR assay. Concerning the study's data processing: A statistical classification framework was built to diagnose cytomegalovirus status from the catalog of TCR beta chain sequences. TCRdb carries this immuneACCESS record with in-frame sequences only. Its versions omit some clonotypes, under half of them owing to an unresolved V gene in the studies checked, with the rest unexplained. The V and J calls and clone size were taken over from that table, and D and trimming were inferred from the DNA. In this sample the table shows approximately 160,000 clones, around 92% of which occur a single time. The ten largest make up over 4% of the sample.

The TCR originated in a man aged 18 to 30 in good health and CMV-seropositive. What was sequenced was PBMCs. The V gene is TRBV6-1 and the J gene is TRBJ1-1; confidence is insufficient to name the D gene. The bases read TGTGCCAGCTCTGACCCACAGCGGTGGGACACTGAAGCTTTCTTT. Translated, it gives CASSDPQRWDTEAFF.